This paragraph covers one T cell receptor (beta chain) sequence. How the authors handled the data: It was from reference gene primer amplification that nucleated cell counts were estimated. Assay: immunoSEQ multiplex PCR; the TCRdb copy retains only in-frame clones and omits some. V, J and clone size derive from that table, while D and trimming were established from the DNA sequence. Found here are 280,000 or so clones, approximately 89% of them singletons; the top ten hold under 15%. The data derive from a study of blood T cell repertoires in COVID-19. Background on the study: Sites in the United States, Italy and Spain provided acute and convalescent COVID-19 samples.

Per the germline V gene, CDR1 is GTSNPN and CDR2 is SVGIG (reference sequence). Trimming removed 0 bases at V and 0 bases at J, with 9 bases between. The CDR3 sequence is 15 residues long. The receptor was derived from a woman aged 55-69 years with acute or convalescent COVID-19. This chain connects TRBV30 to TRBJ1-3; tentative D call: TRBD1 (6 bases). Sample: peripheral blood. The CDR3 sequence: CAWSVGQSSGNTIYF. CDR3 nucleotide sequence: TGTGCCTGGAGTGTAGGACAGAGCTCTGGAAACACCATATATTTT.